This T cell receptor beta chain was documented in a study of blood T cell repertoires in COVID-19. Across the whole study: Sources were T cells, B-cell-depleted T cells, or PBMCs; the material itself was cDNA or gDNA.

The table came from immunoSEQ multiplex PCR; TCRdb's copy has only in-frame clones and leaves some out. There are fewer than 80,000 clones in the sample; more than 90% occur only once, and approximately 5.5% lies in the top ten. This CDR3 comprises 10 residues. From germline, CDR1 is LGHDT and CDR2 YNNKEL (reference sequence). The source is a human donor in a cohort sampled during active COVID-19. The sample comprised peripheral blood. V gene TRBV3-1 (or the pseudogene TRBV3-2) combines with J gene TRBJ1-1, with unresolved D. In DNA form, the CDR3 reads TGTGCGAGACGGTCCGGGAAGGCTTTCTTT. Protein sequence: CARRSGKAFF.